These T cell receptor beta chains were read from a single sample in a study of vaccination and CD4 T cells after COVID-19. Their cognate antigens are unknown. In TCRdb, the PCR reads were re-called with MiXCR into one record per CDR3 protein. The specimen's table records some 38 distinct CDR3 sequences. Sequencing input: CD4+ T cells from blood, cultured in vitro. The source of these receptors is a human donor in good health. Both conserved end residues are part of each CDR3. The D gene is left open where the match is weak. Not all rows give a size; the values are once, few, many and, for expanded clones, a class.

TRBJ2-5	TRBV7-2	TRBD2	.	CASSSHFRLAGGVQYF	TGTGCCAGCAGCTCCCACTTCCGACTAGCGGGAGGGGTCCAGTACTTC
TRBJ1-1	TRBV11-3	.	.	CASSSESTGPNTEAFF	TGTGCCAGCAGCTCCGAATCCACAGGGCCGAACACTGAAGCTTTCTTT
TRBJ2-7	TRBV27	.	.	CASSLLGVRGYEQYF	TGTGCCAGCAGTTTATTAGGTGTCAGGGGATACGAGCAGTACTTC
TRBJ2-5	TRBV7-2	.	.	CASSLGPRRETQYF	TGTGCCAGCAGCTTAGGGCCCCGTAGGGAGACCCAGTACTTC
TRBJ1-2	TRBV20-1	TRBD1	.	CSAGQGSYGYTF	TGCAGTGCTGGACAGGGGTCCTATGGCTACACCTTC
TRBJ1-2	TRBV7-2	.	.	CASSLARRSTYGYTF	TGTGCCAGCAGCTTAGCCAGGCGGTCGACCTATGGCTACACCTTC
TRBJ1-5	TRBV28	.	.	CASTSVQGLLNQPQHF	TGTGCCAGCACCTCTGTTCAGGGGCTCCTCAATCAGCCCCAGCATTTT
TRBJ1-5	TRBV7-2	.	.	CASSKTGRASQPQHF	TGTGCCAGCTCAAAAACAGGGCGCGCGAGTCAGCCCCAGCATTTT
TRBJ2-7	TRBV7-2	.	once	CASSVIYYEQYF	TGTGCCAGCAGCGTCATTTACTACGAGCAGTACTTC
TRBJ1-6	TRBV19	TRBD1	.	CASSMGSGGFGSPLHF	TGTGCCAGTAGTATGGGATCAGGGGGTTTCGGATCACCCCTCCACTTT
TRBJ1-1	TRBV7-9	.	.	CASSFGLDTEAFF	TGTGCCAGCAGCTTTGGGTTGGACACTGAAGCTTTCTTT
TRBJ1-2	TRBV6-2/TRBV6-3	.	.	CASRQGDYGYTF	TGTGCCAGCAGGCAGGGCGACTATGGCTACACCTTC
TRBJ2-3	TRBV7-3	.	.	CASSRSGRIGTDTQYF	TGTGCCAGCAGCCGAAGCGGGCGGATCGGCACAGATACGCAGTATTTT